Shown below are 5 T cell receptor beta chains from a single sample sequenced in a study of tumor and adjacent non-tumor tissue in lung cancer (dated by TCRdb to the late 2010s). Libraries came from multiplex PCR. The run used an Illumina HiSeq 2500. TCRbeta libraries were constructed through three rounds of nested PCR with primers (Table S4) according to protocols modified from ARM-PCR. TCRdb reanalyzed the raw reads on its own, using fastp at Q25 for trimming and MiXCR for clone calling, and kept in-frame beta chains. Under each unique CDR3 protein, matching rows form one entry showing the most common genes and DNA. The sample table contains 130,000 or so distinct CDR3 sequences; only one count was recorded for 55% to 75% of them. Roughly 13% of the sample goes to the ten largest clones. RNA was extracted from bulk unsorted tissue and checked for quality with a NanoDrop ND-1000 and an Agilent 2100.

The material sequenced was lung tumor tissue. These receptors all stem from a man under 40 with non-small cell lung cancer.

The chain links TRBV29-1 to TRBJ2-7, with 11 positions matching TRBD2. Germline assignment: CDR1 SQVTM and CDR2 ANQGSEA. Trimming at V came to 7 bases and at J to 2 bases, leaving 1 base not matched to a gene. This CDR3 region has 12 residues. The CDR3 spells CSASGGTYEQYF. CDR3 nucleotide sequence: TGCAGCGCTAGCGGGGGGACCTACGAGCAGTACTTC.

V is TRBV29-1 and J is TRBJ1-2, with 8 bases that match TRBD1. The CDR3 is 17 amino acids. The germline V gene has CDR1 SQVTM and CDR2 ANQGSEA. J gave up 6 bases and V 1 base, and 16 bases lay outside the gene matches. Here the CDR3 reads CSVEVGRVTGALDGYTF. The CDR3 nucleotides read TGCAGCGTTGAAGTAGGAAGGGTGACAGGGGCCCTAGATGGCTACACCTTC.

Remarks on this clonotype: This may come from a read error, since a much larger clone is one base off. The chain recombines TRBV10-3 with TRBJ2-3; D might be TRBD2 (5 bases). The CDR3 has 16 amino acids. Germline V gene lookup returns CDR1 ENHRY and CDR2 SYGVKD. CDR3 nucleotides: TGTGCCATCAGTGAGTCGGCGGGTTTCCTCACAGATACGCTGTATTTT. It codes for CAISESAGFLTDTLYF.

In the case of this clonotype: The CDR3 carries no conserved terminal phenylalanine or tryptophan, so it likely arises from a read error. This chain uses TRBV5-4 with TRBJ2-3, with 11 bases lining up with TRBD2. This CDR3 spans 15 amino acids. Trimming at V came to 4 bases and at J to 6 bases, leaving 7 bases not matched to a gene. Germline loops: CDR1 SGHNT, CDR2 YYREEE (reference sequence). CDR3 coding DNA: TGTGCCAGCAGCGCGGGACTAGCGGACACGGATACGCAGTATCTT. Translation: CASSAGLADTDTQYL.

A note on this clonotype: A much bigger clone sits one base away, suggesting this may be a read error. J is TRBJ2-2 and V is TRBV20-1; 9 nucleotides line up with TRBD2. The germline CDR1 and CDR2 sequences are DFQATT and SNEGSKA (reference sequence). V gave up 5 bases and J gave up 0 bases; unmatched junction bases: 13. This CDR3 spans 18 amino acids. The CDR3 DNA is TGCAGTGCTCCCCGTCTTATAGCGGGGGTATCGAACACCGGGGAGCTGTTTTTT. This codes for CSAPRLIAGVSNTGELFF.